The next 26 T cell receptor beta chains were all read from a single sample in a study of technical replicates of blood from a handful of donors. Clones were read by immunoSEQ multiplex PCR, and TCRdb kept only the in-frame ones, dropping some. The sample holds nearly 70,000 clones, 85% to 95% seen once. Sequenced input: T cells isolated from PBMCs. These receptors were taken from a human donor in good health.

J is TRBJ2-1 and V is TRBV28; 9 bases line up with TRBD2. The CDR3 totals 18 residues. V gave up 6 bases and J gave up 4 bases; unmatched junction bases: 16. The germline gives CDR1 MDHEN, CDR2 SYDVKM. Here the CDR3 reads CASSEGLAQHGTYNEQFF. CDR3 in DNA: TGTGCCAGCAGCGAAGGACTAGCGCAACACGGAACGTACAATGAGCAGTTCTTC.

V usage is TRBV7-2 and J usage is TRBJ2-2, with 7 positions matching TRBD1. CDR3 length: 14 amino acids. From germline, CDR1 is SGHTA and CDR2 FQGNSA. V was pared by 4 bases and J by 5 bases, with 4 bases of the junction left unmatched. The CDR3 DNA reads as TGTGCCAGCAGCTGGGACAGTGTAACCGGGGAGCTGTTTTTT. Translated: CASSWDSVTGELFF.

This rearrangement joins TRBV10-3 to TRBJ2-1; no reliable D call. The CDR3 has 14 amino acids. The V gene's germline CDR1 is ENHRY and CDR2 SYGVKD. V was clipped by 3 bases and J by 0 bases, with 6 bases between them. CDR3 in amino acids: CAISETVSYNEQFF. CDR3 sequence (DNA): TGTGCCATCAGTGAAACAGTCTCCTACAATGAGCAGTTCTTC.

The chain couples TRBV30 to TRBJ1-2, with D perhaps TRBD1 (6 bases). Trimming removed 1 base from V and 6 bases from J, with 15 bases in between. Germline V gene sequence: CDR1 GTSNPN, CDR2 SVGIG (reference sequence). This CDR3 has 14 amino acids. Here the CDR3 DNA reads TGTGCCTGGAGTGACGCTCAGGGGCGGCATGGCTACACCTTC. This codes for CAWSDAQGRHGYTF. Drawing the rest from reference TRBV30 and TRBJ1-2, the complete variable domain is SQTIHQWPATLVQPVGSPLSLECTVEGTSNPNLYWYRQAAGRGLQLLFYSVGIGQISSEVPQNLSASRPQDRQFILSSKKLLLSDSGFYLCAWSDAQGRHGYTFGSGTRLTVV.

The chain carries TRBV27 and TRBJ1-1, with a possible D match to TRBD1 (6 bases). V shed 3 bases and J shed 0 bases, with 8 bases lying between them. Germline V gene sequence: CDR1 MNHEY, CDR2 SMNVEV (reference sequence). The CDR3 loop spans 14 amino acids. Here the CDR3 DNA reads TGTGCCAGCAGTTTGGGACACCTGAACACTGAAGCTTTCTTT. It translates to CASSLGHLNTEAFF.

The chain has TRBV10-2 and TRBJ1-5; possible D gene TRBD1, 5 bases. Germline CDR1 WSHSY, CDR2 SAAADI. Trimming removed 8 bases from V and 4 bases from J, with 12 bases in between. CDR3 size: 13 residues. CDR3 region: CASSEQENQPQHF. The CDR3 bases are TGCGCCAGCTCAGAACAGGAGAATCAGCCCCAGCATTTT.

The V gene is TRBV7-2, the J gene TRBJ2-2; a weak D match, TRBD1 (5 bases). The CDR3 loop spans 16 amino acids. Germline loops: CDR1 SGHTA, CDR2 FQGNSA. V lost 1 base to trimming and J lost 4 bases, with 13 bases between them. CDR3 coding DNA: TGTGCCAGCAGCTTAGAACCAGGGATGGGCACCGGGGAGCTGTTTTTT. Translated, it gives CASSLEPGMGTGELFF.

V and J are TRBV2 and TRBJ1-5; tentatively, D is TRBD1 (6 bases). V lost 6 bases, J lost 0 bases, and 12 bases lay in between. Germline-derived CDR1 and CDR2 are SNHLY and FYNNEI. This CDR3 comprises 15 residues. CDR3 amino acids: CASRADSNSNQPQHF. The CDR3 DNA reads as TGTGCCAGCAGGGCGGACAGTAATAGCAATCAGCCCCAGCATTTT.

The chain uses TRBV19 and TRBJ1-2, with 7 bases aligning to TRBD1. Germline V lookup: CDR1 LNHDA, CDR2 SQIVND (reference sequence). The CDR3 contains 14 residues. V gave up 4 bases and J gave up 10 bases; unmatched junction bases: 12. The CDR3 DNA follows: TGTGCCAGTAGTAGTCCGTGGACAGGAGTAGACTACACCTTC. Encoded protein: CASSSPWTGVDYTF.

The chain recombines TRBV11-2 with TRBJ1-1; D call uncertain. Trimming removed 5 bases at V and 5 bases at J, with 12 bases between. The V gene's germline CDR1 is SGHAT and CDR2 FQNNGV. This CDR3 contains 13 residues. The CDR3 coding sequence is TGTGCCAGCAGCCCGCCAGTGATGACTGAAGCTTTCTTT. This sequence encodes CASSPPVMTEAFF.

The V call is TRBV2, the J call TRBJ2-7; 9 bases agree with TRBD1. The germline CDR1 and CDR2 sequences are SNHLY and FYNNEI. J lost 3 bases, V lost 8 bases, and 5 bases had no gene match. This CDR3 contains 13 residues. CDR3 protein: CASSTGGYYEQYF. CDR3 nucleotide sequence: TGTGCCAGCTCGACAGGGGGGTACTACGAGCAGTACTTC.

This clone turned up a few times. This chain links TRBV30 with TRBJ1-2, with 7 nucleotides matching TRBD1. The CDR3 spans 14 residues. With 3 bases clipped from V and 5 bases from J, the junction kept 9 bases outside the gene matches. Germline V CDR1 and CDR2: GTSNPN, SVGIG (reference sequence). CDR3 sequence reads: CAWSANRGRYGYTF. DNA for the CDR3: TGTGCCTGGAGCGCAAACAGGGGTAGATATGGCTACACCTTC.

V is TRBV9 and J is TRBJ2-7; TRBD2 matches at 7 bases. The CDR3 totals 14 residues. With V trimmed by 3 bases and J by 3 bases, 6 bases remained unmatched. Germline V CDR1 and CDR2: SGDLS, YYNGEE. The CDR3 here is CASSGDWEGYEQYF. CDR3 nucleotides: TGTGCCAGCAGCGGGGACTGGGAGGGCTACGAGCAGTACTTC.

The chain carries TRBV28 and TRBJ1-4; D gene unclear. The germline V gene has CDR1 MDHEN and CDR2 SYDVKM. The CDR3 is 11 amino acids. With 6 bases removed from V and 8 bases from J, the gap between germline ends came to 7 bases. This CDR3 reads CASRTREKLFF. In DNA, the CDR3 is TGTGCCAGCAGAACACGAGAAAAACTGTTTTTT.

The chain joins TRBV6-5 to TRBJ1-1; D remains ambiguous. Trimming removed 2 bases at V and 11 bases at J, with 9 bases between. The CDR3 loop spans 11 amino acids. Germline V lookup: CDR1 MNHEY, CDR2 SVGAGI. CDR3 residues: CASSYAGYAFF. The CDR3 DNA reads TGTGCCAGCAGTTACGCGGGCTATGCTTTCTTT.

V usage is TRBV5-1 and J usage is TRBJ2-1; unclear D gene. The CDR3 spans 14 residues. CDR1 is SGHRS and CDR2 is YFSETQ in the germline V gene. V lost 0 bases and J lost 2, with 6 bases in between. The chain's CDR3 is CASSLVGTYNEQFF. In DNA form, the CDR3 reads TGCGCCAGCAGCTTGGTTGGCACCTACAATGAGCAGTTCTTC.

This rearrangement joins TRBV5-1 to TRBJ2-7, with 11 bases lining up with TRBD2. Trimming cost V 5 bases and J 2 bases; bases outside gene matches: 6. CDR3 length: 15 amino acids. CDR1 is SGHRS and CDR2 is YFSETQ in the germline V gene. CDR3 coding DNA: TGCGCCAGCAGAGACGGACTAGCGGGTACCTACGAGCAGTACTTC. This codes for CASRDGLAGTYEQYF.

Points on this clone: The same CDR3 also results from other DNA sequences found in this sample. The chain links TRBV6-5 to TRBJ1-5; 8 positions match TRBD1. There are 14 residues in the CDR3. Germline values: CDR1 MNHEY, CDR2 SVGAGI. J gave up 4 bases and V 6 bases, and 5 bases lay outside the gene matches. CDR3 amino acids: CASSRDRGNQPQHF. CDR3 DNA: TGTGCCAGCAGCCGCGACAGGGGTAATCAGCCCCAGCATTTT.

V and J are TRBV5-6 and TRBJ2-7; D is perhaps TRBD1 (5 bases). This CDR3 comprises 15 residues. Trimming took 1 base from V and 4 from J, leaving 15 bases between them. Germline loops: CDR1 SGHDT, CDR2 YYEEEE. CDR3 sequence reads: CASSLQGAGEYEQYF. CDR3 in DNA: TGTGCCAGCAGCTTGCAAGGGGCAGGAGAATACGAGCAGTACTTC.

The J gene is TRBJ2-1, the V gene TRBV7-2, with a possible D match to TRBD2 (6 bases). V was cut by 2 bases and J by 0 bases, with 11 bases left in between. Looked up from germline, CDR1 is SGHTA and CDR2 is FQGNSA. The CDR3 totals 16 residues. CDR3 bases: TGTGCCAGCAGCTTATGGGTGCGGGACTCCTACAATGAGCAGTTCTTC. This codes for CASSLWVRDSYNEQFF.

This clone was detected only once. V is TRBV4-2 and J is TRBJ2-1; the D is unclear. The CDR3 sequence is 14 residues long. Germline V CDR1 and CDR2: LGHNA, YNFKEQ. With 1 base removed from V and 1 base from J, the gap between germline ends came to 5 bases. DNA of the CDR3: TGTGCCAGCAGCCAAGGAGTATCCTACAATGAGCAGTTCTTC. Protein sequence: CASSQGVSYNEQFF.

Concerning this clone: At one end, the junction sequence differs from germline, possibly due to a read error. This sequence joins TRBV28 and TRBJ1-2; D perhaps matches TRBD1 (5 bases). The CDR3 has 13 amino acids. Germline values: CDR1 MDHEN, CDR2 SYDVKM. CDR3 loop: CASSIRTRSVLIF. The CDR3 DNA is TGTGCCAGCAGCATTAGGACACGTAGTGTACTTATCTTC.

This clone was seen just once. This chain links TRBV27 with TRBJ2-7; TRBD2 agrees at 7 bases. The germline gives CDR1 MNHEY, CDR2 SMNVEV (reference sequence). This CDR3 has 15 residues. Losses at the gene ends were 5 bases for V and 3 bases for J; bases not matched to a gene: 10. DNA of the CDR3: TGTGCCAGCAGTCCCGTAGCGGGCCCTGACTACGAGCAGTACTTC. Its protein is CASSPVAGPDYEQYF.

The count of this clone is one. V usage is TRBV4-1 and J usage is TRBJ2-3; 7 bases map to TRBD1. The CDR3 runs to 15 residues. Germline loops: CDR1 MGHRA, CDR2 YSYEKL. Losses at the gene ends were 0 bases for V and 3 bases for J; bases not matched to a gene: 3. The CDR3 is CASSQDTRGTDTQYF. CDR3 DNA sequence: TGCGCCAGCAGCCAAGATACCAGGGGGACAGATACGCAGTATTTT.

This clone has a single count. This chain joins TRBV25-1 and TRBJ2-1, with 7 bases that match TRBD1. Germline CDR1 is MGHDK and CDR2 is SYGVNS. Germline trimming cut 1 base from V and 8 bases from J; bases unmatched to any gene: 5. The CDR3 loop spans 14 amino acids. The CDR3 region is CASSEWSGGHEQFF. The DNA for the CDR3 is TGTGCCAGCAGTGAATGGTCAGGGGGACATGAGCAGTTCTTC.

V and J are TRBV6-4 and TRBJ1-1; D might be TRBD1 (5 bases). CDR3 size: 15 residues. V lost 2 bases and J lost 7, with 17 bases in between. From germline, CDR1 is MRHNA and CDR2 SNTAGT. CDR3 nucleotides: TGTGCCAGCAGTGACAAGGCGGGGGGTATCAGTGAAGCTTTCTTT. As protein: CASSDKAGGISEAFF.